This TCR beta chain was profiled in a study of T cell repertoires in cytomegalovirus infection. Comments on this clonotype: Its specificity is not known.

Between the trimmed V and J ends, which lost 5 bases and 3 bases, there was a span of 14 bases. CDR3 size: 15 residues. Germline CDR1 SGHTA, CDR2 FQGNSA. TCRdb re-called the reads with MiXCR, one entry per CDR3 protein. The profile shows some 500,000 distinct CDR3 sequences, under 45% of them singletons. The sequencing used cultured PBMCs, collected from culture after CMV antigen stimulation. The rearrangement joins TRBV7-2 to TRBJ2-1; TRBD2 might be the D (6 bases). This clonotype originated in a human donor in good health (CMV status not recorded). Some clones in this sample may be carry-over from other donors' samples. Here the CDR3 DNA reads TGTGCCAGCAGCCGTGACGGAGGGGTCTACAATGAGCAGTTCTTC. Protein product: CASSRDGGVYNEQFF. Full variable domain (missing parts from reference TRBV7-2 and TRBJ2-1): GAGVSQSPSNKVTEKGKDVELRCDPISGHTALYWYRQSLGQGLEFLIYFQGNSAPDKSGLPSDRFSAERTGGSVSTLTIQRTQQEDSAVYLCASSRDGGVYNEQFFGPGTRLTVL.